This T cell receptor beta chain was obtained from a study of blood T cell repertoires in COVID-19. Study in general: PBMCs, B-cell-depleted T cells, or T cells provided the cDNA or gDNA that made up the material.

Here immunoSEQ multiplex PCR was the method, and the copy in TCRdb shows in-frame clones only, minus some. The table includes 250,000 or so clones, roughly 91% detected once. V dropped 2 bases and J dropped 4 bases, with 14 bases sitting between them. CDR1 is MGHDK and CDR2 is SYGVNS in the germline V gene. The CDR3 totals 16 residues. Donors of Cohort 3 who recovered were those that had two negative PCRs, clearance, or symptom resolution. The chain recombines TRBV25-1 with TRBJ1-4; D may be TRBD1 (5 bases). The source of this sequence is a man aged 35 to 55 who had recovered from COVID-19. Sequenced: PBMCs or T cells enriched from blood (not recorded which). Here the CDR3 reads CASSEMYRGDNEKLFF. The CDR3 coding sequence is TGTGCCAGCAGTGAAATGTATCGGGGGGATAATGAAAAACTGTTTTTT. Combining the CDR3 with reference TRBV25-1 and TRBJ1-4 gives the whole variable domain EADIYQTPRYLVIGTGKKITLECSQTMGHDKMYWYQQDPGMELHLIHYSYGVNSTEKGDLSSESTVSRIRTEHFPLTLESARPSHTSQYLCASSEMYRGDNEKLFFGSGTQLSVL.